The subject of this entry is one T cell receptor (beta chain). This sample is part of a study of T cell changes during pregnancy in multiple sclerosis. The V gene lost 4 bases and the J gene lost 0 bases, with 7 bases spanning the gap. This CDR3 contains 13 residues. The germline gives CDR1 LNHDA, CDR2 SQIVND (reference sequence). Generated by immunoSEQ multiplex PCR, the TCRdb table keeps only in-frame clones and is missing some. The sample yields some 89,000 clones, roughly 93% seen once. This TCR derives from a female donor with multiple sclerosis, enrolled in a pregnancy study. Specimen: peripheral blood, collected in the third trimester of pregnancy. This chain joins TRBV19 and TRBJ2-7, with D possibly TRBD1 on 6 matching bases. As DNA, the CDR3 is TGTGCCAGTAGTAGACAGGACTCCTACGAGCAGTACTTC. It codes for CASSRQDSYEQYF.